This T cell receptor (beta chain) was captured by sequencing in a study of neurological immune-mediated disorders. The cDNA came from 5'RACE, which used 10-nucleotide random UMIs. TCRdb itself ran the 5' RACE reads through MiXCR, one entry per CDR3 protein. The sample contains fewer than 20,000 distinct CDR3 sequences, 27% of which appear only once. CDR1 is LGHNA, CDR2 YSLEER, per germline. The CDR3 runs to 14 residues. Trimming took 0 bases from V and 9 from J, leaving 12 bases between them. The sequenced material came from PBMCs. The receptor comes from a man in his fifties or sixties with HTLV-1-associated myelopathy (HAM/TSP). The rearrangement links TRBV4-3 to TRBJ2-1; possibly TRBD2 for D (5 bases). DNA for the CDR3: TGCGCCAGCAGCCAAGATATGGTCGGGGTTGAGCAGTTCTTC. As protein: CASSQDMVGVEQFF.